Listed here are 5 T cell receptor beta chains from one sample, sequenced in a study of CXCR3-negative and CXCR3-positive naive CD8 T cells. The authors made the TRB cDNA libraries by 5' RACE using UMI labels. After re-calling the 5' RACE reads, TCRdb lists one entry per CDR3 protein, DNA absent. The table for this sample gives some 28,000 distinct CDR3 sequences. The sample consisted of memory CD8+ T cells from blood. These receptors all stem from a human donor in good health. Some clones in this sample may be carry-over from other donors' samples.

CDR3 amino acids: CASSHGTGLISGTEAFF. The J gene is TRBJ1-1, the V gene TRBV6-6. Germline values: CDR1 MNHNY, CDR2 SVGAGI (reference sequence). This CDR3 is built from 17 residues.

This sequence joins TRBV13 and TRBJ2-7; without DNA, the TCRdb call of TRBD1 cannot be checked. The CDR3 sequence is 13 residues long. The germline gives CDR1 PRHDT, CDR2 FYEKMQ (reference sequence). The CDR3 reads CASSRTGGYEQYF.

This CDR3 is CACGTGIVNTEAFF. The chain joins TRBV7-2 to TRBJ1-1; TCRdb names TRBD1, which stays unverified in the absence of DNA. This CDR3 has 14 residues. Germline V CDR1 and CDR2: SGHTA, FQGNSA. Using reference TRBV7-2 and TRBJ1-1 for the parts outside the CDR3, the full variable domain is GAGVSQSPSNKVTEKGKDVELRCDPISGHTALYWYRQSLGQGLEFLIYFQGNSAPDKSGLPSDRFSAERTGGSVSTLTIQRTQQEDSAVYLCACGTGIVNTEAFFGQGTRLTVV.

The chain recombines TRBV7-9 with TRBJ2-7; as DNA is missing, the TRBD1 call by TCRdb cannot be tested. Per the germline V gene, CDR1 is SEHNR and CDR2 is FQNEAQ (reference sequence). CDR3 size: 13 residues. The CDR3 spells CASSTRASYEQYF.

The chain links TRBV24-1 to TRBJ2-2; TCRdb picks TRBD1, but there is no DNA to check that call. Germline assignment: CDR1 KGHDR and CDR2 SFDVKD. The CDR3 contains 15 residues. This CDR3 is CATSHGLGETGELFF.